A single sample is the source of the 10 T cell receptor beta chains below, sequenced in a study of T-cell memory formation after mild COVID-19. One entry per CDR3 protein, called by TCRdb with MiXCR from the 5' RACE reads. The sample yields 85,000 to 120,000 distinct CDR3 sequences, approximately 13% seen once. Sequencing was performed on PBMCs or a T cell subset sorted from them (not recorded which). These receptors were taken from an adult woman who had mild COVID-19 (a few samples of this study predate the infection). Cell type and time point are not known.

The chain recombines TRBV5-5 with TRBJ2-7; D possibly corresponds to TRBD2 (6 bases). V shed 0 bases and J shed 0 bases, with 13 bases lying between them. CDR1 is SGHKS, CDR2 YYEKEE, per germline (reference sequence). This CDR3 spans 16 amino acids. CDR3 nucleotides: TGTGCCAGCAGCTTGGACCCTAGCGTAGACTCCTACGAGCAGTACTTC. Translated, it gives CASSLDPSVDSYEQYF.

This clonotype was detected only a few times. The chain uses TRBV5-4 and TRBJ2-3; tentatively, D is TRBD2 (6 bases). The CDR3 covers 14 residues. V lost 3 bases and J lost 0, with 8 bases in between. Germline V gene lookup returns CDR1 SGHNT and CDR2 YYREEE (reference sequence). The CDR3 loop reads CASSWRASTDTQYF. DNA of the CDR3: TGTGCCAGCAGCTGGAGGGCCAGCACAGATACGCAGTATTTT.

The chain joins TRBV24-1 to TRBJ1-3; D not resolved. The CDR3 totals 16 residues. Germline V gives CDR1 KGHDR, CDR2 SFDVKD. V gave up 1 base and J gave up 0 bases, with 9 bases separating them. The CDR3 reads CATSDLLLPSGNTIYF. The CDR3 coding sequence is TGTGCCACCAGTGATTTACTGCTGCCCTCTGGAAACACCATATATTTT.

This clonotype turned up a few times. The V and J genes are TRBV6-2 or TRBV6-3 and TRBJ2-3, with D uncertain. V was shortened by 2 bases and J by 0 bases, with 6 bases between the two germline ends. The CDR3 runs to 14 residues. From germline, CDR1 is MNHEY and CDR2 SVGEGT. CDR3 nucleotide sequence: TGTGCCAGCAGTTACACATCTAGCACAGATACGCAGTATTTT. Protein: CASSYTSSTDTQYF.

This clonotype was counted only a few times. The rearrangement links TRBV2 to TRBJ1-1, with D possibly TRBD1 on 5 matching bases. CDR3 length: 14 amino acids. Looked up from germline, CDR1 is SNHLY and CDR2 is FYNNEI. V shed 2 bases and J shed 1 base, with 8 bases lying between them. The CDR3 sequence is CASSEYRRNTEAFF. As DNA, the CDR3 is TGTGCCAGCAGTGAATACAGGAGGAACACTGAAGCTTTCTTT.

The chain recombines TRBV7-9 with TRBJ2-5, with D unresolved. V shed 5 bases and J shed 5 bases, with 9 bases lying between them. This CDR3 has 12 amino acids. CDR1 and CDR2 (germline): SEHNR, FQNEAQ (reference sequence). Here the CDR3 reads CASSLRVETQYF. Here the CDR3 DNA reads TGTGCCAGCAGCCTACGTGTGGAGACCCAGTACTTC.

V and J are TRBV24-1 and TRBJ2-1; no definite D call. This CDR3 is built from 13 residues. Germline lookup yields CDR1 KGHDR and CDR2 SFDVKD. Trimming stripped 2 bases from V and 4 bases from J, with 5 bases between. The CDR3 DNA sequence: TGTGCCACCAGTGATTCCTCTTACAATGAGCAGTTCTTC. This codes for CATSDSSYNEQFF.

The chain has TRBV9 and TRBJ1-2; D is undetermined. CDR1 and CDR2 (germline): SGDLS, YYNGEE. This CDR3 is built from 14 residues. V was trimmed by 0 bases and J by 4 bases, leaving 10 bases between them. The CDR3 reads CASSVDGLTYGYTF. The CDR3 DNA follows: TGTGCCAGCAGCGTAGATGGCCTCACCTATGGCTACACCTTC.

In this sample, this clonotype turned up a few times. V usage is TRBV7-2 and J usage is TRBJ2-7; 8 bases map to TRBD2. The CDR3 loop spans 15 amino acids. Germline CDR1 is SGHTA and CDR2 is FQGNSA. Trimming removed 1 base from V and 2 bases from J; junction bases left unmatched: 4. This CDR3 reads CASSLELAATYEQYF. The CDR3 nucleotides read TGTGCCAGCAGCTTAGAACTAGCGGCGACCTACGAGCAGTACTTC.

The genes are TRBV9 and TRBJ2-3; the match to TRBD2 covers 9 bases. Per germline, CDR1 SGDLS and CDR2 YYNGEE. The V segment lost 0 bases and the J segment 3 bases; nucleotides outside the gene matches: 5. This CDR3 is built from 16 residues. CDR3 coding DNA: TGTGCCAGCAGCGTAGCTGATAGCGGGGGTACAGATACGCAGTATTTT. This translates into CASSVADSGGTDTQYF.